A single T cell receptor (beta chain) is shown here with its context. The antigen is undetermined. This specimen comes from a study of T cells in localized non-small cell lung cancer. Findings and caveats of the study: Turning up in adjacent lung were a median approximately 58 of the top 100 tumor clones. Without multi-region sequencing, intratumor heterogeneity could not be excluded. Tumor showed lower T cell clonality than uninvolved adjacent lung, where it was highest.

Profiling relied on immunoSEQ multiplex PCR, and the TCRdb table lists in-frame clones only, not all of them. The table includes 7,000 or so clones, approximately 50% detected once. The ends lost 8 bases at V and 5 bases at J; junction bases unmatched: 15. The CDR3 runs 15 residues. Germline loops: CDR1 GTSNPN, CDR2 SVGIG (reference sequence). The sample was lymph node tissue, taken before any cancer treatment. The clonotype originates from a female donor at least 60 years old with stage I lung adenocarcinoma. The chain has TRBV30 and TRBJ2-3, with 8 bases fitting TRBD2. The CDR3 region has the DNA TGTGCCGGACGGCCCGGGACTAGTCGTGGAGATACGCAGTATTTT. Translation: CAGRPGTSRGDTQYF.